These T cell receptor beta chains were read from a single sample in a study of cytotoxic CD8 clonotypes in ibrutinib-treated CLL. Assay: immunoSEQ multiplex PCR; the TCRdb copy retains only in-frame clones and omits some. Seen here are roughly 70,000 clones, roughly nine tenths observed once, and the top ten hold approximately 3.1%. The specimen comprised PBMCs, sampled after 12 months of ibrutinib treatment. All receptors derive from a human donor with chronic lymphocytic leukemia. The CDR3 runs from the conserved cysteine through the conserved F or W. The D gene is left open where the match is weak. The size field is filled for only some rows; it gives once, few, many or a size class.

14	TRBJ2-7	TRBV5-6	NA	NA	TGTGCCAGCAGCTTCCACCTACCCACCTACGAGCAGTACTTC	CASSFHLPTYEQYF
14	TRBJ1-1	TRBV5-8	TRBD1	NA	TGTGCCAGCAGGGACAGGGGCCTGAACACTGAAGCTTTCTTT	CASRDRGLNTEAFF
14	TRBJ2-5	TRBV27	NA	NA	TGTGCCAGCAGCCCACAAGGTAACCAAGAGACCCAGTACTTC	CASSPQGNQETQYF
14	TRBJ2-1	TRBV7-3	NA	NA	TGTGCCAGCAGCCCATGGACTCGTGGGGATGAGCAGTTCTTC	CASSPWTRGDEQFF
14	TRBJ1-1	TRBV18	NA	NA	TGTGCCAGCTCACCACCGGCGCGGAACACTGAAGCTTTCTTT	CASSPPARNTEAFF
18	TRBJ2-6	TRBV9	TRBD2	once	TGTGCCAGCACCGCACTAGTAGCGGGGGGGCCCGGGGCCAACGTCCTGACTTTC	CASTALVAGGPGANVLTF
15	TRBJ1-5	TRBV5-5	NA	NA	TGTGCCAGCAGCTTGGAACCAGATTTGAATCAGCCCCAGCATTTT	CASSLEPDLNQPQHF
16	TRBJ2-2	TRBV7-9	TRBD2	NA	TGTGCCAGCAGCAGGTCTAGCGGGTTAGGCACCGGGGAGCTGTTTTTT	CASSRSSGLGTGELFF
14	TRBJ2-7	TRBV10-1	NA	once	TGCGCCAGCAGTGAAGGGGCTACAACCTACGAGCAGTACTTC	CASSEGATTYEQYF
15	TRBJ2-2	TRBV6-5	TRBD2	NA	TGTGCCAGCAGTTGGAGCGGGAGTGGCACCGGGGAGCTGTTTTTT	CASSWSGSGTGELFF
13	TRBJ2-6	TRBV30	TRBD1	NA	TGTGCCTCAGGGGGCTCTGGGGCCAACGTCCTGACTTTC	CASGGSGANVLTF
14	TRBJ2-7	TRBV5-1	NA	NA	TGCGCCAGCAGCTTGGTCGAGGGGTACGACGAGCAGTACTTC	CASSLVEGYDEQYF
14	TRBJ2-4	TRBV4-1	NA	NA	TGCGCCAGCAGCCGTTTGGGGGGCTCGAACATTCAGTACTTC	CASSRLGGSNIQYF
15	TRBJ1-5	TRBV19	TRBD1	NA	TGTGCCAGTAGTACCCGGGACAGAAGAAATCAGCCCCAGCATTTT	CASSTRDRRNQPQHF
17	TRBJ2-1	TRBV7-9	NA	NA	TGTGCCAGCAGCTTAGGGTCAAACCTACCGGCCTACAATGAGCAGTTCTTC	CASSLGSNLPAYNEQFF
13	TRBJ1-1	TRBV11-2	TRBD1	NA	TGTGCCAGCAGCTACGGACAGGGCGCTGAAGCTTTCTTT	CASSYGQGAEAFF
16	TRBJ1-4	TRBV4-1	NA	NA	TGCGCCAGCAGCCAAGATGACGGTTATTGGAGTGAAAAACTGTTTTTT	CASSQDDGYWSEKLFF
17	TRBJ1-5	TRBV7-2	NA	NA	TGTGCCAGCAGCCCCGTCCTCGGAGGGATGGGCAATCAGCCCCAGCATTTT	CASSPVLGGMGNQPQHF